This paragraph covers one T cell receptor beta chain sequence. Germline trimming cut 5 bases from V and 7 bases from J; bases unmatched to any gene: 1. The CDR3 runs to 12 residues. The germline gives CDR1 LGHDT, CDR2 YNNKEL (reference sequence). This sample is drawn from a study of blood T cell repertoires in COVID-19. At the level of the study: The United States, Italy and Spain supplied acute and convalescent COVID-19 samples. Sample material is recorded as cDNA or gDNA derived from T cells, B-cell-depleted T cells, or PBMCs.

How the authors handled the data: Nucleated cell counts were estimated from reference gene primer amplification. The table came from immunoSEQ multiplex PCR; TCRdb's copy has only in-frame clones and leaves some out. V and J calls and clone size are given by that table; D and trimming were obtained from the DNA. The table lists more than 200,000 clones, just under 85% of them singletons. The chain joins TRBV3-1 (or the pseudogene TRBV3-2) to TRBJ2-2; 7 bases are shared with TRBD1. This TCR was recovered from an elderly man with acute or convalescent COVID-19. Material: peripheral blood. In DNA form, the CDR3 reads TGTGCCAGCAGCTCAGGGGGCGGGGAGCTGTTTTTT. This codes for CASSSGGGELFF.